Shown below are 22 T cell receptor beta chains from a single sample sequenced in a study of blood T cell repertoires in COVID-19. TCRdb's copy holds only in-frame clones and misses some; the assay was immunoSEQ multiplex PCR. The sample lists hundreds of thousands of clones, around 86% occurring once. Source material: PBMCs or T cells enriched from blood (not recorded which). Every receptor here comes from a man aged 40-50 years who had recovered from COVID-19.

The chain joins TRBV2 to TRBJ2-1; 12 nucleotides agree with TRBD2. The CDR3 contains 15 residues. Germline assignment: CDR1 SNHLY and CDR2 FYNNEI. With V trimmed by 6 bases and J by 5 bases, 5 bases remained unmatched. The CDR3: CASRILAGGNNEQFF. CDR3 in DNA: TGTGCCAGCAGAATACTAGCGGGGGGAAACAATGAGCAGTTCTTC.

J is TRBJ2-2 and V is TRBV27; D is perhaps TRBD1 (6 bases). Trimming took off 4 bases at V and 2 bases at J, with 17 bases between the two ends. This CDR3 is 17 amino acids long. Germline V lookup: CDR1 MNHEY, CDR2 SMNVEV (reference sequence). In DNA form, the CDR3 reads TGTGCCAGCAGTTCCCTGCTTAGGGGGATAAACACCGGGGAGCTGTTTTTT. The encoded protein is CASSSLLRGINTGELFF.

The J gene is TRBJ2-7, the V gene TRBV5-6; 8 bases map to TRBD1. This CDR3 is 13 amino acids long. Trimming removed 5 bases from V and 3 bases from J; junction bases left unmatched: 4. CDR1 and CDR2 (germline): SGHDT, YYEEEE. CDR3: CASSSGTGYEQYF. The CDR3 region has the DNA TGTGCCAGCAGTTCCGGGACAGGCTACGAGCAGTACTTC.

This clone has only a few counts. The J gene is TRBJ1-4, the V gene TRBV30, with D possibly matching TRBD1 (5 bases). V lost 0 bases, J lost 10 bases, and 15 bases lay in between. This CDR3 is 14 amino acids long. Germline V gene lookup returns CDR1 GTSNPN and CDR2 SVGIG (reference sequence). CDR3 sequence reads: CAWSVLGLKRKLFF. CDR3 coding DNA: TGTGCCTGGAGTGTATTGGGACTAAAAAGAAAACTGTTTTTT.

The chain employs TRBV28 and TRBJ1-2; a weak D match, TRBD1 (6 bases). Germline CDR1 reads MDHEN; CDR2 reads SYDVKM. This CDR3 has 14 amino acids. The V end was cut by 7 bases, the J end by 7 bases, with 19 bases between. Written as DNA, the CDR3 is TGTGCCAGCACCCTCGGGGGGGCTCATAGTGGCTACACCTTC. Amino acids: CASTLGGAHSGYTF.

The chain has TRBV15 and TRBJ2-1; 10 bases align to TRBD2. V trimming: 6 bases; J trimming: 6 bases; junction bases outside the gene matches: 5. CDR1 and CDR2 (germline): LNHNV, YYDKDF (reference sequence). The CDR3 has 14 residues. CDR3 sequence (DNA): TGTGCCACCAGATACTTAGCGGGGGGCAATGAGCAGTTCTTC. Amino acids: CATRYLAGGNEQFF.

This clone has more than one count but fewer than ten. The gene calls are TRBV7-8 and TRBJ1-1; no clear D gene. Germline V gene sequence: CDR1 SGHVS, CDR2 FQNEAQ. V was shortened by 4 bases and J by 1 base, with 13 bases between the two germline ends. The CDR3 sequence is 15 residues long. CDR3 loop: CASSSRGRGNTEAFF. The CDR3 coding sequence is TGTGCCAGCAGCTCACGTGGACGGGGGAACACTGAAGCTTTCTTT.

This clone was seen a handful of times. The genes are TRBV16 and TRBJ2-2; D not resolved. Germline CDR1 and CDR2: KGHSY and FQNENV. CDR3 length: 14 amino acids. Trimming took off 0 bases at V and 6 bases at J, with 8 bases between the two ends. The CDR3 region has the DNA TGTGCCAGCAGCCAATCCCCCACGGCCGGGGAGCTGTTTTTT. It encodes CASSQSPTAGELFF.

This rearrangement joins TRBV5-1 to TRBJ2-1, with TRBD2 matching 12 bases. The CDR3 extends over 15 amino acids. Germline V CDR1 and CDR2: SGHRS, YFSETQ. The trim removed 3 bases at V and 4 bases at J, leaving 2 bases unmatched. CDR3 residues: CASSYLAGGYNEQFF. The CDR3 DNA is TGCGCCAGCAGCTACCTAGCGGGAGGGTACAATGAGCAGTTCTTC. The full variable domain, completed using reference TRBV5-1 and TRBJ2-1, is KAGVTQTPRYLIKTRGQQVTLSCSPISGHRSVSWYQQTPGQGLQFLFEYFSETQRNKGNFPGRFSGRQFSNSRSEMNVSTLELGDSALYLCASSYLAGGYNEQFFGPGTRLTVL.

The chain joins TRBV16 to TRBJ1-2; no clear D gene. Trimming shortened V by 2 bases and J by 1 base, and 8 bases separated the two germline ends. The CDR3 runs to 14 residues. Germline values: CDR1 KGHSY, CDR2 FQNENV. Here the CDR3 reads CASSQINGNYGYTF. The CDR3 DNA reads as TGTGCCAGCAGCCAAATAAACGGTAACTATGGCTACACCTTC.

The rearrangement links TRBV18 to TRBJ2-2, with TRBD2 matching over 7 bases. Germline CDR1 is KGHSH and CDR2 is LQKENI. The CDR3 covers 15 residues. J gave up 15 bases and V 3 bases, and 16 bases lay outside the gene matches. This CDR3 is CASSPQAGTSGKVFF. CDR3 bases: TGTGCCAGCTCACCCCAGGCGGGGACCAGCGGGAAGGTGTTTTTT.

The chain couples TRBV5-1 to TRBJ1-4; 7 nucleotides agree with TRBD1. Losses at the gene ends were 5 bases for V and 4 bases for J; bases not matched to a gene: 8. Germline CDR1 reads SGHRS; CDR2 reads YFSETQ. The CDR3 is 15 residues long. CDR3 region: CASSLTGAGNEKLFF. The CDR3 DNA follows: TGCGCCAGCAGTTTAACAGGGGCCGGTAATGAAAAACTGTTTTTT.

For the CDR3, the DNA is TGTGCCAGCTCACCAGGGCAGGGGGATTATCACGAGCAGTACTTC. Translating gives CASSPGQGDYHEQYF. V gene TRBV18 combines with J gene TRBJ2-7; the match to TRBD1 covers 7 bases. Germline V gives CDR1 KGHSH, CDR2 LQKENI. The CDR3 loop spans 15 amino acids. The V and J ends lost 2 bases and 5 bases, in that order; junction bases with no gene match: 9.

This clone has only one observation. The rearrangement joins TRBV11-3 to TRBJ2-7; 12 nucleotides align to TRBD2. Per germline, CDR1 SGHNT and CDR2 YENEEA. V was clipped by 4 bases and J by 2 bases; unmatched bases: 12. CDR3 length equals 18 residues. The CDR3 is CASSYGGLAGGFPYEQYF. As DNA, the CDR3 is TGTGCCAGCAGCTACGGGGGGCTAGCGGGAGGGTTCCCCTACGAGCAGTACTTC.

The V call is TRBV5-1, the J call TRBJ2-3, with 8 bases matching TRBD1. Germline-derived CDR1 and CDR2 are SGHRS and YFSETQ. With V trimmed by 4 bases and J by 6 bases, 13 bases remained unmatched. There are 16 residues in the CDR3. The CDR3 bases are TGCGCCAGCAGCCCCCAGACAGGGGTGGTAGAGGATACGCAGTATTTT. Amino acid sequence: CASSPQTGVVEDTQYF. The full variable domain, in which reference TRBV5-1 and TRBJ2-3 provide the parts outside the CDR3, is KAGVTQTPRYLIKTRGQQVTLSCSPISGHRSVSWYQQTPGQGLQFLFEYFSETQRNKGNFPGRFSGRQFSNSRSEMNVSTLELGDSALYLCASSPQTGVVEDTQYFGPGTRLTVL.

The rearrangement joins TRBV5-1 to TRBJ1-2; D is perhaps TRBD1 (6 bases). This CDR3 is built from 12 residues. V lost 4 bases and J lost 6, with 10 bases in between. Germline values: CDR1 SGHRS, CDR2 YFSETQ. For the CDR3, the DNA is TGCGCCAGCAGCAAGGGACACGATGGCTACACCTTC. This gives the protein CASSKGHDGYTF.

J is TRBJ1-2 and V is TRBV6-5, with 7 positions matching TRBD1. Germline CDR1 is MNHEY and CDR2 is SVGAGI. The CDR3 consists of 15 residues. J lost 6 bases, V lost 9 bases, and 16 bases had no gene match. The CDR3 DNA is TGTGCCAGTCAGAGGGCGACAGGGCCCCAGGATGGCTACACCTTC. It encodes CASQRATGPQDGYTF.

This CDR3 is CASSYQGSTEAFF. CDR3 bases: TGTGCCAGCAGTTACCAGGGGTCCACTGAAGCTTTCTTT. The rearrangement links TRBV6-5 to TRBJ1-1, with TRBD1 as a possible D gene (6 bases). Per the germline V gene, CDR1 is MNHEY and CDR2 is SVGAGI. The CDR3 has 13 amino acids. The germline V and J ends were trimmed by 2 bases and 4 bases, with 8 bases remaining between them.

This clone was picked up one time. The chain couples TRBV4-1 to TRBJ1-1, with D hard to call. The CDR3 runs to 15 residues. V was trimmed by 3 bases and J by 4 bases, leaving 15 bases between them. Germline CDR1 is MGHRA and CDR2 is YSYEKL. The CDR3 nucleotides are TGCGCCAGCAGCCAGGCAGGATCCTTGAGCACTGAAGCTTTCTTT. This sequence encodes CASSQAGSLSTEAFF.

The rearrangement joins TRBV2 to TRBJ1-3; D perhaps matches TRBD1 (5 bases). V was pared by 6 bases and J by 1 base, with 10 bases between. Germline values: CDR1 SNHLY, CDR2 FYNNEI. This CDR3 has 14 amino acids. The CDR3 reads CASRGDLSGNTIYF. As DNA, the CDR3 is TGTGCCAGCAGGGGGGACTTATCTGGAAACACCATATATTTT. The variable domain in full, completed from reference TRBV2 and TRBJ1-3, reads EPEVTQTPSHQVTQMGQEVILRCVPISNHLYFYWYRQILGQKVEFLVSFYNNEISEKSEIFDDQFSVERPDGSNFTLKIRSTKLEDSAMYFCASRGDLSGNTIYFGEGSWLTVV.

A few counts support this clone. The J gene is TRBJ2-7, the V gene TRBV5-4; 7 bases match TRBD2. Germline V gene data show CDR1 as SGHNT and CDR2 as YYREEE (reference sequence). The V and J ends lost 4 bases and 4 bases, in that order; junction bases with no gene match: 11. This CDR3 comprises 15 residues. CDR3 sequence (DNA): TGTGCCAGCAGCCTGGGGATAGCGGGTATTTACGAGCAGTACTTC. It encodes CASSLGIAGIYEQYF.

Worth noting for this clone: Other DNA sequences in the sample encode the same CDR3. This chain connects TRBV29-1 to TRBJ2-7; 7 bases map to TRBD2. Germline lookup yields CDR1 SQVTM and CDR2 ANQGSEA. The CDR3 has 14 residues. The trim removed 2 bases at V and 3 bases at J, leaving 7 bases unmatched. The DNA of the CDR3 is TGCAGCGTTGAATCGGGGGAGGGAGGCTACGAGCAGTACTTC. Its protein product is CSVESGEGGYEQYF.